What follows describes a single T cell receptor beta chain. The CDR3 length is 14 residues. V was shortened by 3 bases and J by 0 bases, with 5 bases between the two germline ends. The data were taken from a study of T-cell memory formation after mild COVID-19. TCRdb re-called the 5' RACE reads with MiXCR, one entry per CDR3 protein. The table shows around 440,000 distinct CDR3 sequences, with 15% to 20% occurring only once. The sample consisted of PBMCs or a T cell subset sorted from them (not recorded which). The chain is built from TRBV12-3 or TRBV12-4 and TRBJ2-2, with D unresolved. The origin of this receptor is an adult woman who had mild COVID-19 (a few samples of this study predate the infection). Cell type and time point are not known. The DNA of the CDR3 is TGTGCCAGCAGTTTTCGGTCGAACACCGGGGAGCTGTTTTTT. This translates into CASSFRSNTGELFF.